This T cell receptor (beta chain) derives from a study of T cell responses to AZD1222 COVID-19 vaccine. Study outcomes and limitations: Researchers report vaccine-associated CD4 TCRs spanning spike, with dominance at 160-218 and 743-854.

Assay used: immunoSEQ multiplex PCR; TCRdb lists only in-frame clones, some missing. The sample shows some 85,000 clones, around 90% of them seen only once. Notes on this clone: Its antigen is currently unknown.

The CDR3 has 16 amino acids. CDR1 and CDR2 (germline): LGHDT, YNNKEL (reference sequence). With 3 bases removed from V and 1 base from J, the gap between germline ends came to 15 bases. The sequencing used peripheral blood, collected on day 0 of AZD1222 vaccination. V usage is TRBV3-1 (or the pseudogene TRBV3-2) and J usage is TRBJ2-5, with D possibly matching TRBD2 (7 bases). This TCR derives from an adult in good health. This chain's CDR3 is CASSHGGQFPQETQYF. DNA for the CDR3: TGTGCCAGCAGCCACGGGGGGCAGTTTCCCCAAGAGACCCAGTACTTC.